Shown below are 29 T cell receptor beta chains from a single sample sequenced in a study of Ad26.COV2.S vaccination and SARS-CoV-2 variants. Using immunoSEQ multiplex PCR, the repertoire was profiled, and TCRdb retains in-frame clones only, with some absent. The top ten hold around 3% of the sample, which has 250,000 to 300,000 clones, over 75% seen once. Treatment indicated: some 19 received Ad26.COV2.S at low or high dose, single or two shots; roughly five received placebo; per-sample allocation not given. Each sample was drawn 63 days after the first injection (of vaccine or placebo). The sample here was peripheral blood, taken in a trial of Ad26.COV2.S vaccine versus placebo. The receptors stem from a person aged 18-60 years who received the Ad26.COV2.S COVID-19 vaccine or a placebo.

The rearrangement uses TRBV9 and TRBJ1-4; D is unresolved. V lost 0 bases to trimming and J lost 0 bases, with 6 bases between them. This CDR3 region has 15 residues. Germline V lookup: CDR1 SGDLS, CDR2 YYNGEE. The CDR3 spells CASSVASSTNEKLFF. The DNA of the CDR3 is TGTGCCAGCAGCGTAGCGTCCTCAACTAATGAAAAACTGTTTTTT. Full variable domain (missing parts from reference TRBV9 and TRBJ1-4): DSGVTQTPKHLITATGQRVTLRCSPRSGDLSVYWYQQSLDQGLQFLIQYYNGEERAKGNILERFSAQQFPDLHSELNLSSLELGDSALYFCASSVASSTNEKLFFGSGTQLSVL.

CDR3: CASSLDSGGSSYEQYF. CDR3 DNA: TGTGCCAGCAGTTTAGATAGCGGGGGAAGCTCCTACGAGCAGTACTTC. The V call is TRBV28, the J call TRBJ2-7, with 9 bases identical to TRBD2. Germline CDR1 and CDR2: MDHEN and SYDVKM. V lost 2 bases, J lost 0 bases, and 5 bases stayed unmatched. The CDR3 is 16 amino acids.

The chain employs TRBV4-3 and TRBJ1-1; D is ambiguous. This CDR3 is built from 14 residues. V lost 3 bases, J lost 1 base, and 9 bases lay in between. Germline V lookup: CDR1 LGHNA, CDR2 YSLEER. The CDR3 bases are TGCGCCAGCAGCCACAAAAGGGCGAACACTGAAGCTTTCTTT. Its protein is CASSHKRANTEAFF.

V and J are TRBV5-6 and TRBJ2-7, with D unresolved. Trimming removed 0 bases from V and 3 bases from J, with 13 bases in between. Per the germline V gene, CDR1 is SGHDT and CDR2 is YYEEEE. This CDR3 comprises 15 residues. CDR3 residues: CASSLEVGMNYEQYF. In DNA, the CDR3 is TGTGCCAGCAGCTTGGAGGTAGGGATGAACTACGAGCAGTACTTC.

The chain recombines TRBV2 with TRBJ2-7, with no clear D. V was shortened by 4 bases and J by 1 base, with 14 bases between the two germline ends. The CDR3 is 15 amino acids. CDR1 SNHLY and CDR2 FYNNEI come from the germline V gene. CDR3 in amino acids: CASSGIGVSSYEQYF. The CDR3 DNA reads TGTGCCAGCAGTGGAATCGGAGTCTCTTCCTACGAGCAGTACTTC.

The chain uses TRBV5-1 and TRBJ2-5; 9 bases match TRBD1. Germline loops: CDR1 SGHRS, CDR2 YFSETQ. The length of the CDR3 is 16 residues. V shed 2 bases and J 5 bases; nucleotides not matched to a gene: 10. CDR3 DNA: TGCGCCAGCAGCTTTTCTAGGACAGGGGCCGCTGAGACCCAGTACTTC. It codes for CASSFSRTGAAETQYF.

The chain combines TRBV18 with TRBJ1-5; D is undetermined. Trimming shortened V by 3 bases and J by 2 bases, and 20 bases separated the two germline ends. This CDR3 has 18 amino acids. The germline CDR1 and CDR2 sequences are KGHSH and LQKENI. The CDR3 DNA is TGTGCCAGCTCACCGGGTGGCGACGTTCGCGGGGGCAATCAGCCCCAGCATTTT. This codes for CASSPGGDVRGGNQPQHF. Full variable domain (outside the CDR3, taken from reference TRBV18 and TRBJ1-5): NAGVMQNPRHLVRRRGQEARLRCSPMKGHSHVYWYRQLPEEGLKFMVYLQKENIIDESGMPKERFSAEFPKEGPSILRIQQVVRGDSAAYFCASSPGGDVRGGNQPQHFGDGTRLSIL.

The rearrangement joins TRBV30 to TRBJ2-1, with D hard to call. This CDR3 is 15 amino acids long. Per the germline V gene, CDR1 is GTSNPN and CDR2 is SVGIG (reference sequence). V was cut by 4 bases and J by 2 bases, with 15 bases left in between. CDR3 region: CAWKAGSYAYNEQFF. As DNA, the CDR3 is TGTGCCTGGAAGGCCGGGTCTTACGCCTACAATGAGCAGTTCTTC.

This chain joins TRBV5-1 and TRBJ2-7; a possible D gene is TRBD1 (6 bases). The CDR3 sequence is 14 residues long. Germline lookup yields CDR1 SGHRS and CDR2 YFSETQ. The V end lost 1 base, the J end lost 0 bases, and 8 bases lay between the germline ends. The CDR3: CASSLQGPSYEQYF. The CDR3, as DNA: TGCGCCAGCAGCTTGCAGGGGCCCTCCTACGAGCAGTACTTC. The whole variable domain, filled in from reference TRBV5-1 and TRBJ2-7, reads KAGVTQTPRYLIKTRGQQVTLSCSPISGHRSVSWYQQTPGQGLQFLFEYFSETQRNKGNFPGRFSGRQFSNSRSEMNVSTLELGDSALYLCASSLQGPSYEQYFGPGTRLTVT.

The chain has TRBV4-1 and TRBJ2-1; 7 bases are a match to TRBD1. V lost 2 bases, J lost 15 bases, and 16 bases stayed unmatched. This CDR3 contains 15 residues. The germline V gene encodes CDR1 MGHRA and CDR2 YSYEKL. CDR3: CASSQLPGQSLLSFF. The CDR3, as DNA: TGCGCCAGCAGCCAACTCCCGGGACAGAGCCTATTGTCGTTCTTC.

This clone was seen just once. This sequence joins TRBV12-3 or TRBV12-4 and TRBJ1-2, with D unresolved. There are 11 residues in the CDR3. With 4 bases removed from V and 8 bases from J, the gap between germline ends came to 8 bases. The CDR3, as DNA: TGTGCCAGCAGTTCCCCCCTAGGCTACACCTTC. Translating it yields CASSSPLGYTF.

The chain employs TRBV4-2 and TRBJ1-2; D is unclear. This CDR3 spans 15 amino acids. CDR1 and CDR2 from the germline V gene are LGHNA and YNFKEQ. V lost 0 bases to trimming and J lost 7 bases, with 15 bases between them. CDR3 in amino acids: CASSQDSERLAGYTF. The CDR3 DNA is TGTGCCAGCAGCCAAGATAGTGAGAGGCTGGCTGGCTACACCTTC.

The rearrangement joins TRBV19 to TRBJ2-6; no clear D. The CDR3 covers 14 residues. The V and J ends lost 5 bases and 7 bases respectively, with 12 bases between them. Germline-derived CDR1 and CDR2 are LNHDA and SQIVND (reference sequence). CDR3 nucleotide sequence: TGTGCCAGTAGTCTCTACCTGGGAGCCAACGTCCTGACTTTC. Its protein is CASSLYLGANVLTF.

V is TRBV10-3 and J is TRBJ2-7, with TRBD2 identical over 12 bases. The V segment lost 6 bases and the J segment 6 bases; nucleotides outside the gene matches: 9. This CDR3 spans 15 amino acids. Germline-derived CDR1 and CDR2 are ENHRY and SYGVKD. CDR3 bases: TGTGCCATCAGCACCCCTAGCGGGAGGGCCGGCGAGCAGTACTTC. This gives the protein CAISTPSGRAGEQYF.

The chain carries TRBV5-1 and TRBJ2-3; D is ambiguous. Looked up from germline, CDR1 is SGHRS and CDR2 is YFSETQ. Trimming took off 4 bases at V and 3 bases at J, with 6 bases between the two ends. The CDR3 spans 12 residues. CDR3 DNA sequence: TGCGCCAGCAGCCAAAAGACAGATACGCAGTATTTT. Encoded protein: CASSQKTDTQYF. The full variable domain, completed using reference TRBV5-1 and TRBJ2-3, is KAGVTQTPRYLIKTRGQQVTLSCSPISGHRSVSWYQQTPGQGLQFLFEYFSETQRNKGNFPGRFSGRQFSNSRSEMNVSTLELGDSALYLCASSQKTDTQYFGPGTRLTVL.

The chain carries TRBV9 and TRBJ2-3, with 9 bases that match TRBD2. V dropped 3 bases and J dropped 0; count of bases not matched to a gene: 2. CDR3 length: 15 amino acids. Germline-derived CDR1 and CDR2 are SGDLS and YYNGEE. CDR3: CASSDSGGSTDTQYF. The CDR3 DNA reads TGTGCCAGCAGCGACAGCGGGGGGAGCACAGATACGCAGTATTTT.

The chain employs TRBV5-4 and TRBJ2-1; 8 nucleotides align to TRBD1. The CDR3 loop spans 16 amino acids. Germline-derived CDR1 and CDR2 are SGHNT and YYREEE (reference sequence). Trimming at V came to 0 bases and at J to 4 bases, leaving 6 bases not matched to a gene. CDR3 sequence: CASSLGGQVPYNEQFF. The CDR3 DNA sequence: TGTGCCAGCAGCTTGGGGGGACAGGTGCCATACAATGAGCAGTTCTTC.

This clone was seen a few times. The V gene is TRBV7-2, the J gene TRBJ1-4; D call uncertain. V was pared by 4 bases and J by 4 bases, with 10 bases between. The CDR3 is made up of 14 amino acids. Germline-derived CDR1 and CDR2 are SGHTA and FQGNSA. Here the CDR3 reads CASSSGMGNEKLFF. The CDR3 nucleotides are TGTGCCAGCAGCTCGGGGATGGGTAATGAAAAACTGTTTTTT.

The CDR3 loop reads CASSQKSDHWGSYNEQFF. Written as DNA, the CDR3 is TGCGCCAGCAGCCAAAAGTCTGACCACTGGGGTTCCTACAATGAGCAGTTCTTC. The chain carries TRBV4-1 and TRBJ2-1; no clear D gene. Germline-derived CDR1 and CDR2 are MGHRA and YSYEKL. There are 18 residues in the CDR3. V gave up 2 bases and J gave up 1 base, with 18 bases separating them.

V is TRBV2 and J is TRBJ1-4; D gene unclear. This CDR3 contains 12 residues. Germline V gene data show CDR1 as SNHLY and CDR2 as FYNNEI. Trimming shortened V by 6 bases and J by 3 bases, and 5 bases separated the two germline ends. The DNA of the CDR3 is TGTGCCAGCAGGGGATCTAATGAAAAACTGTTTTTT. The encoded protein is CASRGSNEKLFF.

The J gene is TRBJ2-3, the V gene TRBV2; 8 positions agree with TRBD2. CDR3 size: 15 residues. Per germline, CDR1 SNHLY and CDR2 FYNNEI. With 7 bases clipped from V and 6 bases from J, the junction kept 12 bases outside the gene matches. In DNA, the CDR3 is TGTGCCAGCAATGTAGTACGGACGGGGGGGGATACGCAGTATTTT. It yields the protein CASNVVRTGGDTQYF.

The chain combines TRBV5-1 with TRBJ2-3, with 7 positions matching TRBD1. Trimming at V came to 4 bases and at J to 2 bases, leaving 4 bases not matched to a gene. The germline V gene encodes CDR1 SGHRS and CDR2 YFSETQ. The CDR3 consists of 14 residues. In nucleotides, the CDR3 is TGCGCCAGCAGCCCCCAGGGGGTCACAGATACGCAGTATTTT. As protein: CASSPQGVTDTQYF.

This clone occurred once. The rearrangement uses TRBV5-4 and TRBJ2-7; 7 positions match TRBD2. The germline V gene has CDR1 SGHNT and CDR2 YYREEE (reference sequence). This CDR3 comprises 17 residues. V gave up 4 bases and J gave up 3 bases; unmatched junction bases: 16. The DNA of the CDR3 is TGTGCCAGCAGCGTACCCCTGACTAGCACAGATGTCTACGAGCAGTACTTC. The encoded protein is CASSVPLTSTDVYEQYF. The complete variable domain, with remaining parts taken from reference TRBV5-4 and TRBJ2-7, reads ETGVTQSPTHLIKTRGQQVTLRCSSQSGHNTVSWYQQALGQGPQFIFQYYREEENGRGNFPPRFSGLQFPNYSSELNVNALELDDSALYLCASSVPLTSTDVYEQYFGPGTRLTVT.

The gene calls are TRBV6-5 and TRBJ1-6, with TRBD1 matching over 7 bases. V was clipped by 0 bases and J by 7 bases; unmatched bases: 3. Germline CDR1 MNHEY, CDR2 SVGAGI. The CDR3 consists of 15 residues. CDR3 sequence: CASSYSQGRNSPLHF. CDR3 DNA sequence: TGTGCCAGCAGTTACTCACAGGGGCGGAATTCACCCCTCCACTTT.

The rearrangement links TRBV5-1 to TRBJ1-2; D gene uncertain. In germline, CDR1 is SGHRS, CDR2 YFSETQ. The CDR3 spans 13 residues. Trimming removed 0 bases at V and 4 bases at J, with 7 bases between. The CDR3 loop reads CASSLEPSYGYTF. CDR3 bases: TGCGCCAGCAGCTTGGAGCCCAGCTATGGCTACACCTTC.

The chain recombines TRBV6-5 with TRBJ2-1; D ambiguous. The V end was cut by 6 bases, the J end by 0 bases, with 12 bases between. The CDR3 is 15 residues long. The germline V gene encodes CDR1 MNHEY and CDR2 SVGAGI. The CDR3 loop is CASRNPYVSYNEQFF. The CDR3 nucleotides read TGTGCCAGCAGGAACCCGTACGTCTCCTACAATGAGCAGTTCTTC.

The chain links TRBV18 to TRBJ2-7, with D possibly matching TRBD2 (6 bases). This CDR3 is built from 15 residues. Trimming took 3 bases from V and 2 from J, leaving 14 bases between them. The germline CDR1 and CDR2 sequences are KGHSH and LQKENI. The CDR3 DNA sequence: TGTGCCAGCTCACCCATCAGCGGAGGGACCTACGAGCAGTACTTC. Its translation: CASSPISGGTYEQYF.

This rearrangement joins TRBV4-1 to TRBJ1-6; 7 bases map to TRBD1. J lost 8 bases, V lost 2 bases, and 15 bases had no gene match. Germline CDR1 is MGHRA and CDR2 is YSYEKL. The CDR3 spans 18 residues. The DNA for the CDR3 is TGCGCCAGCAGCCAAATCCCACGGGTACAGGGGACGGATTCACCCCTCCACTTT. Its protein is CASSQIPRVQGTDSPLHF.

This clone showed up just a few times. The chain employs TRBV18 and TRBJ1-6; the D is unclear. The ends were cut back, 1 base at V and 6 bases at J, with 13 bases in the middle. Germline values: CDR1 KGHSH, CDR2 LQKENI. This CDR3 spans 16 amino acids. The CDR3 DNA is TGTGCCAGCTCACCACGGGAAAACAGAATTAATTCACCCCTCCACTTT. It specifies CASSPRENRINSPLHF. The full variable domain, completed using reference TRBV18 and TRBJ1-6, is NAGVMQNPRHLVRRRGQEARLRCSPMKGHSHVYWYRQLPEEGLKFMVYLQKENIIDESGMPKERFSAEFPKEGPSILRIQQVVRGDSAAYFCASSPRENRINSPLHFGNGTRLTVT.